These T cell receptor beta chains were read from a single sample in a study of shared clonotypes between healthy human individuals. Sequencing used immunoSEQ multiplex PCR; TCRdb keeps in-frame clones, though not all of them. The table lists under 2,000,000 clones, approximately 94% of them singletons. What was sequenced was naive CD8+ T cells sorted from blood. These receptors all come from a man between 18 and 29 years old in good health. Both conserved end residues are part of each CDR3. Each record gives: D gene, J gene, V gene, clone size, CDR3 protein, CDR3 DNA. D genes are given only for firm matches. Only part of the rows carry a size: once, few, many, or a class if the clone is expanded.

. | TRBJ1-2 | TRBV7-9 | . | CASSFVLAGTNYGYTF | TGTGCCAGCAGCTTTGTGTTGGCAGGGACTAACTATGGCTACACCTTC
. | TRBJ2-1 | TRBV27 | . | CASSLSLGSSNEQFF | TGTGCCAGCAGTTTATCGCTGGGGTCTAGCAATGAGCAGTTCTTC
. | TRBJ2-1 | TRBV10-1 | . | CASSSEGPNEQFF | TGCGCCAGCAGCTCAGAGGGGCCTAATGAGCAGTTCTTC
. | TRBJ1-1 | TRBV28 | . | CASSLAPGQWNTEAFF | TGTGCCAGCAGTTTAGCACCGGGACAATGGAACACTGAAGCTTTCTTT
TRBD2 | TRBJ2-1 | TRBV4-1 | . | CASSQPAIIGTSYRNEQFF | TGCGCCAGCAGCCAACCGGCGATAATCGGGACTAGTTACCGCAATGAGCAGTTCTTC
. | TRBJ2-2 | TRBV30 | . | CAWVTFFGELFF | TGTGCCTGGGTCACCTTCTTCGGGGAGCTGTTTTTT
TRBD2 | TRBJ2-7 | TRBV13 | . | CASTGGAGGIDEQYF | TGTGCCAGCACCGGGGGGGCGGGAGGTATCGACGAGCAGTACTTC
. | TRBJ2-3 | TRBV30 | . | CAWRVGAGSTDTQYF | TGTGCCTGGAGAGTAGGGGCGGGGAGCACAGATACGCAGTATTTT
. | TRBJ2-2 | TRBV5-1 | . | CASSLKIQTQTGELFF | TGCGCCAGCAGCTTGAAAATTCAGACTCAAACCGGGGAGCTGTTTTTT
. | TRBJ1-2 | TRBV30 | . | CAWRVETGGYGYTF | TGTGCCTGGAGGGTCGAAACGGGTGGCTATGGCTACACCTTC
. | TRBJ2-7 | TRBV5-1 | . | CASSIGWGAYEQYF | TGCGCCAGCAGCATCGGTTGGGGGGCGTACGAGCAGTACTTC
TRBD2 | TRBJ2-1 | TRBV7-9 | . | CASSPGVAGESYNEQFF | TGTGCCAGCAGCCCTGGGGTAGCGGGGGAATCCTACAATGAGCAGTTCTTC
. | TRBJ2-7 | TRBV21-1 | . | CASSKGPSGSEQYF | TGTGCCAGCAGCAAGGGGCCTAGCGGGAGCGAGCAGTACTTC
. | TRBJ2-7 | TRBV6-1 | . | CASSEVTSYEQYF | TGTGCCAGCAGTGAAGTGACTTCCTACGAGCAGTACTTC
TRBD2 | TRBJ2-7 | TRBV6-9 | . | CASSYGLAGPSYEQYF | TGTGCCAGCAGTTATGGTCTAGCGGGGCCCTCCTACGAGCAGTACTTC
. | TRBJ1-2 | TRBV7-9 | once | CASSSGGGAYGYTF | TGTGCCAGCAGCTCCGGTGGAGGAGCCTATGGCTACACCTTC
TRBD1 | TRBJ2-5 | TRBV4-1 | . | CASSPGQGGETQYF | TGCGCCAGCAGCCCGGGACAGGGTGGAGAGACCCAGTACTTC
. | TRBJ2-7 | TRBV14 | . | CASSQVTSDRFFEQYF | TGTGCCAGCAGCCAAGTCACCTCCGACAGGTTCTTCGAGCAGTACTTC
. | TRBJ2-3 | TRBV7-2 | . | CASSDVQRGTDTQYF | TGTGCCAGCAGCGACGTCCAGCGGGGCACAGATACGCAGTATTTT
TRBD2 | TRBJ2-3 | TRBV5-8 | . | CASSLTSGGLDTQYF | TGTGCCAGCAGCCTGACTAGCGGGGGGTTGGATACGCAGTATTTT
. | TRBJ1-2 | TRBV29-1 | . | CSVEGSRRNYGYTF | TGCAGCGTTGAAGGGTCCCGCCGGAACTATGGCTACACCTTC
. | TRBJ2-4 | TRBV5-6 | . | CASSLDTGEDIQYF | TGTGCCAGCAGCTTGGATACAGGGGAGGACATTCAGTACTTC
. | TRBJ2-2 | TRBV27 | . | CASSLGSRTGELFF | TGTGCCAGCAGTTTAGGGTCTAGGACCGGGGAGCTGTTTTTT
. | TRBJ1-5 | TRBV2 | . | CASSPAWDQPQHF | TGTGCCAGCAGTCCAGCTTGGGATCAGCCCCAGCATTTT
. | TRBJ1-2 | TRBV4-1 | once | CASSHTRQDYYGYTF | TGCGCCAGCAGCCATACGCGGCAGGACTACTATGGCTACACCTTC
TRBD1 | TRBJ2-7 | TRBV5-4 | . | CASSSGQGATYEQYF | TGTGCCAGCAGCTCCGGACAGGGGGCTACCTACGAGCAGTACTTC
. | TRBJ2-5 | TRBV6-5 | . | CASSYSNGFQETQYF | TGTGCCAGCAGTTACTCGAACGGATTCCAAGAGACCCAGTACTTC
TRBD1 | TRBJ2-2 | TRBV4-1 | . | CASSQELWTGNAGELFF | TGCGCCAGCAGCCAAGAACTCTGGACAGGCAACGCCGGGGAGCTGTTTTTT
TRBD1 | TRBJ2-5 | TRBV2 | . | CASSDRVQETQYF | TGTGCCAGCAGCGACAGGGTACAAGAGACCCAGTACTTC
. | TRBJ2-7 | TRBV27 | . | CASWSSYEQYF | TGTGCCAGCTGGAGCTCCTACGAGCAGTACTTC
. | TRBJ2-7 | TRBV6-1 | once | CASLAYEQYF | TGTGCCAGCTTGGCCTACGAGCAGTACTTC
TRBD2 | TRBJ2-1 | TRBV9 | . | CASSDDGWTSVYNEQFF | TGTGCCAGCAGCGACGATGGGTGGACTAGCGTTTACAATGAGCAGTTCTTC
. | TRBJ2-7 | TRBV20-1 | . | CSARDSYEQYF | TGCAGTGCTAGGGACAGCTACGAGCAGTACTTC
. | TRBJ2-7 | TRBV7-2 | once | CASSLWDSYEQYF | TGTGCCAGCAGCTTATGGGACTCCTACGAGCAGTACTTC
TRBD1 | TRBJ2-7 | TRBV6-5 | . | CASRPPGQGYEQYF | TGTGCCAGCAGACCTCCGGGACAGGGCTACGAGCAGTACTTC
TRBD1 | TRBJ2-1 | TRBV7-9 | once | CASSRDREYEQFF | TGTGCCAGCAGCCGGGACAGGGAATATGAGCAGTTCTTC
. | TRBJ2-7 | TRBV21-1 | . | CASSKKQGPLEQYF | TGTGCCAGCAGCAAAAAACAGGGGCCGCTCGAGCAGTACTTC
TRBD2 | TRBJ2-2 | TRBV13 | . | CASSPRLAGANVNTGELFF | TGTGCCAGCAGCCCAAGACTAGCGGGGGCCAACGTGAACACCGGGGAGCTGTTTTTT
. | TRBJ1-2 | TRBV13 | . | CASSLGGAVLQGYTF | TGTGCCAGCAGCTTAGGTGGGGCCGTCCTACAGGGCTACACCTTC
. | TRBJ2-5 | TRBV27 | . | CASWGARGETQYF | TGTGCCAGCTGGGGGGCCCGGGGAGAGACCCAGTACTTC
. | TRBJ1-2 | TRBV11-2 | . | CASSSHPQDYGYTF | TGTGCCAGCAGCTCCCACCCTCAAGACTATGGCTACACCTTC
. | TRBJ2-7 | TRBV7-8 | . | CASSPGTAAEGYEQYF | TGTGCCAGCAGCCCAGGGACAGCCGCGGAGGGCTACGAGCAGTACTTC
. | TRBJ2-7 | TRBV5-4 | . | CASSLAGVGPFAGEQYF | TGTGCCAGCAGCTTGGCGGGAGTAGGGCCCTTCGCGGGGGAGCAGTACTTC
. | TRBJ2-7 | TRBV28 | . | CASSFDFSYEQYF | TGTGCCAGCAGTTTCGACTTCTCCTACGAGCAGTACTTC
TRBD1 | TRBJ1-4 | TRBV6-4 | . | CASSDGTGVGPWEKLFF | TGTGCCAGCAGTGATGGGACAGGGGTGGGGCCGTGGGAAAAACTGTTTTTT
. | TRBJ1-2 | TRBV5-6 | few | CASSYQGIYGYTF | TGTGCCAGCAGCTATCAGGGAATCTATGGCTACACCTTC
. | TRBJ1-1 | TRBV5-5 | . | CASSPRLKYTEAFF | TGTGCCAGCAGCCCACGACTGAAATACACTGAAGCTTTCTTT
. | TRBJ2-7 | TRBV5-4 | . | CASSYQGNYEQYF | TGTGCCAGCAGTTACCAGGGAAACTACGAGCAGTACTTC
TRBD1 | TRBJ1-4 | TRBV30 | . | CAWSRPGQGVIEKLFF | TGTGCCTGGAGTCGCCCCGGACAGGGAGTAATTGAAAAACTGTTTTTT
TRBD1 | TRBJ1-1 | TRBV9 | . | CASSAPLTGEAFF | TGTGCCAGCAGCGCCCCGCTGACAGGGGAAGCTTTCTTT
TRBD1 | TRBJ1-6 | TRBV13 | . | CASSLNTGDFRYSPLHF | TGTGCCAGCAGCTTGAATACAGGGGATTTTAGGTATTCACCCCTCCACTTT
TRBD1 | TRBJ1-1 | TRBV28 | . | CASSFDREVRNTEAFF | TGTGCCAGCAGTTTCGACAGGGAAGTTAGAAACACTGAAGCTTTCTTT
. | TRBJ2-2 | TRBV7-9 | . | CASSPGGWNTGELFF | TGTGCCAGCAGCCCAGGGGGGTGGAACACCGGGGAGCTGTTTTTT
. | TRBJ2-1 | TRBV2 | once | CASRADSWQYNEQFF | TGTGCCAGCAGGGCTGACTCCTGGCAGTACAATGAGCAGTTCTTC
. | TRBJ2-7 | TRBV5-4 | . | CASSLDGVPYEQYF | TGTGCCAGCAGCTTGGACGGGGTCCCCTACGAGCAGTACTTC
. | TRBJ2-1 | TRBV30 | once | CAWSVSIIQFF | TGTGCCTGGAGTGTATCCATCATTCAGTTCTTC
TRBD2 | TRBJ2-2 | TRBV2 | . | CASRLAGGQFTGELFF | TGTGCCAGCAGGCTAGCGGGGGGCCAATTCACCGGGGAGCTGTTTTTT